This TCR beta chain was identified during a study of cytomegalovirus exposure and HLA in healthy donors. Study overall: An analysis done earlier identified roughly 120 million unique TCR beta sequences from 190 million or so T cells.

With 2 bases removed from V and 6 bases from J, the gap between germline ends came to 10 bases. Germline V gene sequence: CDR1 MNHNS, CDR2 SASEGT. The CDR3 is made up of 13 amino acids. Amplification used 60 Vbeta primers and 13 Jbeta primers. TCRdb keeps only in-frame clones here, not all; method: immunoSEQ multiplex PCR. Among about 150,000 clones listed, roughly 85% were seen once. This rearrangement joins TRBV6-1 to TRBJ1-1, with D unresolved. What was sequenced was PBMCs. The clonotype originates from a woman between 18 and 30 years old in good health and CMV-seronegative. This chain's CDR3 is CASSEQVRPEAFF. The CDR3 DNA reads TGTGCCAGCAGTGAACAGGTACGGCCTGAAGCTTTCTTT.